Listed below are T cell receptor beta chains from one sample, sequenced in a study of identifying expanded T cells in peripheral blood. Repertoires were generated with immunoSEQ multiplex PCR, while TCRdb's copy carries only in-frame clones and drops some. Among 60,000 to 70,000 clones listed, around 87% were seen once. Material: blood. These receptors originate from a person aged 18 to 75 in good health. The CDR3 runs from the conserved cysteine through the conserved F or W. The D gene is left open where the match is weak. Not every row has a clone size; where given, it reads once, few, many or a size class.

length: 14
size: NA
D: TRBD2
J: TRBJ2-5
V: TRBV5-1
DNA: TGCGCCAGCAGCTTAGGGACTAGCGAAGAGACCCAGTACTTC
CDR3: CASSLGTSEETQYF

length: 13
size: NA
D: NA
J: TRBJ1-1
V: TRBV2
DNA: TGTGCCAGTCAGTATTTAGGGAACACTGAAGCTTTCTTT
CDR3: CASQYLGNTEAFF

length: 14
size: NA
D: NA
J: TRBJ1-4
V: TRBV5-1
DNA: TGCGCCAGCAGCTTGGAACAGGGAGGGGAAAAACTGTTTTTT
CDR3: CASSLEQGGEKLFF

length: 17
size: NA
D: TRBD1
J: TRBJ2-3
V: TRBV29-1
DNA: TGCAGCGTCGGAAAGTTGAACCCGGGACAGGTCACAGATACGCAGTATTTT
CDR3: CSVGKLNPGQVTDTQYF

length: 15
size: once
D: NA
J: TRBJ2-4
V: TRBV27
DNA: TGTGCCAGCAGCCCCAGGCCCGGGTATACAAACATTCAGTACTTC
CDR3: CASSPRPGYTNIQYF

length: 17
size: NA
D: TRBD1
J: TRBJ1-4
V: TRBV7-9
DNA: TGTGCCAGCAGCCCGAGACAGGGAAGGGAGGCTAATGAAAAACTGTTTTTT
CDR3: CASSPRQGREANEKLFF

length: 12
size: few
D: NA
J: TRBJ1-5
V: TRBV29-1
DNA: TGCAGCGTTGGGCAGGGGCATCAGCCCCAGCATTTT
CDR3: CSVGQGHQPQHF

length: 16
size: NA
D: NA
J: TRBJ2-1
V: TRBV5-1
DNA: TGCGCCAGCAGCTTGTGGGGGTCTGGCACCATGGATGAGCAGTTCTTC
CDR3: CASSLWGSGTMDEQFF

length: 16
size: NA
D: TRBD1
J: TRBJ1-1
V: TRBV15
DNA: TGTGCCACCAGCAGAGATCTCCCGACAGGGGTTCCTGAAGCTTTCTTT
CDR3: CATSRDLPTGVPEAFF

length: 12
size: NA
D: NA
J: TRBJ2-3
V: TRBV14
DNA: TGTGCCAGCAGCATGGTCACAGATACGCAGTATTTT
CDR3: CASSMVTDTQYF

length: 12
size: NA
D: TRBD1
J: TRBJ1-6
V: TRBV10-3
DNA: TGTGCCGCCCAGGGGGGCGATTCACCCCTCCACTTT
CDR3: CAAQGGDSPLHF

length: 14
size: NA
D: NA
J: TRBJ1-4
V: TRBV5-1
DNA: TGCGCCAGCAGCTTGGCCGGGCTTAATGAAAAACTGTTTTTT
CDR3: CASSLAGLNEKLFF

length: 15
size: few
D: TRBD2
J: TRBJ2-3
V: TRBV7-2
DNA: TGTGCCAGCAGCTTCCTGACTAGCATTGCAGATACGCAGTATTTT
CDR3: CASSFLTSIADTQYF

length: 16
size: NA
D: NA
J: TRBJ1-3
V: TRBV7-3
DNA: TGTGCCAGCAGCCAAACATCGGGTACCTCTGGAAACACCATATATTTT
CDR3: CASSQTSGTSGNTIYF

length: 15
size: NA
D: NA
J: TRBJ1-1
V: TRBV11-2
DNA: TGTGCCAGCAGCCCCAATCCTATTAGGGGCACTGAAGCTTTCTTT
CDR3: CASSPNPIRGTEAFF

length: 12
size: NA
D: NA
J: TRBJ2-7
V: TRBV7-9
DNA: TGTGCCAGCAGCTTAGACGTTCACGAGCAGTACTTC
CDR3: CASSLDVHEQYF

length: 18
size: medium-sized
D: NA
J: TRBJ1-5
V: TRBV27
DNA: TGTGCCAGCAGTCCCATTGGGATTGGAGGGGCAAATCATCAGCCCCAGCATTTT
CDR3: CASSPIGIGGANHQPQHF

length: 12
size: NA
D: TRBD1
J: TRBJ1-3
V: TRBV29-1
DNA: TGCAGCGTTGGCTCAGGGGGGAACACCATATATTTT
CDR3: CSVGSGGNTIYF

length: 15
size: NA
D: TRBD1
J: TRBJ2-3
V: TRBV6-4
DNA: TGTGCCAGCAGTGAGACAGGGGAGGTAACAGATACGCAGTATTTT
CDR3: CASSETGEVTDTQYF

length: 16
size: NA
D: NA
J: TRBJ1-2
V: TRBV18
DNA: TGTGCCAGCTCACCGACCGTGGCAGACTACAACTATGGCTACACCTTC
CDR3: CASSPTVADYNYGYTF

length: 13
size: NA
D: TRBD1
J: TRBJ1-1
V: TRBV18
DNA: TGTGCCAGCTCGGGACAGCCAAACACTGAAGCTTTCTTT
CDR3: CASSGQPNTEAFF

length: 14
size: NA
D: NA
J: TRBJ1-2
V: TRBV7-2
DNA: TGTGCCAGCAGCTTACTTCGGACGGGTTATGGCTACACCTTC
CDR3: CASSLLRTGYGYTF

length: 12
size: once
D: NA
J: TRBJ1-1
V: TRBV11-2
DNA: TGTGCCAGCAGCTTAGCCTTCACTGAAGCTTTCTTT
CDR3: CASSLAFTEAFF

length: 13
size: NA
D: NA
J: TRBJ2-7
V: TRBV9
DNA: TGTGCCAGCAGCCCATCCCCTAGTGACGAGCAGTACTTC
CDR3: CASSPSPSDEQYF

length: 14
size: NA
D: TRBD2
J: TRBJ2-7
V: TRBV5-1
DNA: TGCGCCAGCAGCGTAGCGGGAGGGGATTACGAGCAGTACTTC
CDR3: CASSVAGGDYEQYF

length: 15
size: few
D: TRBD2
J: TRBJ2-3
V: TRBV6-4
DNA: TGTGCCAGCAGTGACTCCGGGGGGGCCACAGATACGCAGTATTTT
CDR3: CASSDSGGATDTQYF

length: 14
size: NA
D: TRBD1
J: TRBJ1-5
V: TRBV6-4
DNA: TGTGCCAGCAGTCACAGGGGGGAAACAGATACGCAGCATTTT
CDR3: CASSHRGETDTQHF

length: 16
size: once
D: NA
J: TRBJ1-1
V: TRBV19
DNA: TGTGCCAGTAGTCTCGTCAGACAGGTTGGCGACACTGAAGCTTTCTTT
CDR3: CASSLVRQVGDTEAFF

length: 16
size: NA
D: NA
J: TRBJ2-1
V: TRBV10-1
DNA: TGCGCCAGCAGTGAGCCACAACAGAGCTCCTACAATGAGCAGTTCTTC
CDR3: CASSEPQQSSYNEQFF

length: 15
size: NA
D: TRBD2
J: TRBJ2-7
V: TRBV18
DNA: TGTGCCAGCTCACCGGGACTAGCGGGCATCTACGAGCAGTACTTC
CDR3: CASSPGLAGIYEQYF

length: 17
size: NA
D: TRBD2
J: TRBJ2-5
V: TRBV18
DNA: TGTGCCAGCTCACCTGGGCTAACGGGAGGGCCCTTAGAGACCCAGTACTTC
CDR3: CASSPGLTGGPLETQYF

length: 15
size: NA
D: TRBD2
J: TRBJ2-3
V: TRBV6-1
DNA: TGTGCCAGCAGTGAAGCCCTAGCGGGAGCAGATACGCAGTATTTT
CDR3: CASSEALAGADTQYF

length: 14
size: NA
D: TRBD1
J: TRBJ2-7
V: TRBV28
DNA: TGTGCCAGCGCCAGGACAGGGCCTTGGGACGAGCAGTACTTC
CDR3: CASARTGPWDEQYF

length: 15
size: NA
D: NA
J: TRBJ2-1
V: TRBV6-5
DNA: TGTGCCAGCAGTCTCAGGTCAGAAACCTACAATGAGCAGTTCTTC
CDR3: CASSLRSETYNEQFF

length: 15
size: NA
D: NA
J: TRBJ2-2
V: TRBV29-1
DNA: TGCAGCGTTGTGGAGGGGGTAATGAACACCGGGGAGCTGTTTTTT
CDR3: CSVVEGVMNTGELFF

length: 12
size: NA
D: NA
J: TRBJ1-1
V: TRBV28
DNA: TGTGCCAGCAGGGGCTTGGACACTGAAGCTTTCTTT
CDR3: CASRGLDTEAFF

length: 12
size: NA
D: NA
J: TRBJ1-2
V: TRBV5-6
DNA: TGTGCCAGCAGCTACAGGGACTATGGCTACACCTTC
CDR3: CASSYRDYGYTF

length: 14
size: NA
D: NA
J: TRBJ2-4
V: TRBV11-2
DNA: TGTGCCAGCAGCCGCCGGGACACCTTAAACATTCAGTACTTC
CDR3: CASSRRDTLNIQYF

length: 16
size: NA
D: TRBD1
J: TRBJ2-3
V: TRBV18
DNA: TGTGCCAGCTCACCAGGGACAGGGAGGGGTACAGATACGCAGTATTTT
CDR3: CASSPGTGRGTDTQYF

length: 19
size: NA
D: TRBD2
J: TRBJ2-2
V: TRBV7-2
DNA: TGTGCCAGCAGCTTAATAGAAACTAGCGGGGGGCCGGACCTCGGGGAGCTGTTTTTT
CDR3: CASSLIETSGGPDLGELFF

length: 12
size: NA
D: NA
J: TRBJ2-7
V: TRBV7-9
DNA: TGTGCCAGCAGCCCCAGGGGTCACGAGCAGTACTTC
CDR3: CASSPRGHEQYF